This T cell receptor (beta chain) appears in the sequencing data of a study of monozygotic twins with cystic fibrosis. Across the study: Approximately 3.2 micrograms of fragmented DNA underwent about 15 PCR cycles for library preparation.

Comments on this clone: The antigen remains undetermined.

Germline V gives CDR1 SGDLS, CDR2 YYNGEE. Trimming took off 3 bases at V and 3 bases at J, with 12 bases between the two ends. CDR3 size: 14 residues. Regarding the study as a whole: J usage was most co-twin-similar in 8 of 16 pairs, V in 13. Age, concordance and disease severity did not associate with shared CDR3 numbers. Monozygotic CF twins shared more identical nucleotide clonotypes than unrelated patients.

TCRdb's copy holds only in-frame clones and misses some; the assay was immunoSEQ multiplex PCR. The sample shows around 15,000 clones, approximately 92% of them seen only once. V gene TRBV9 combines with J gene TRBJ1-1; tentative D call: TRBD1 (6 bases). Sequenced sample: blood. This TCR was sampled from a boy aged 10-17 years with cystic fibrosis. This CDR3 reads CASSGTGWDTEAFF. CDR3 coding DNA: TGTGCCAGCAGCGGTACAGGGTGGGACACTGAAGCTTTCTTT.